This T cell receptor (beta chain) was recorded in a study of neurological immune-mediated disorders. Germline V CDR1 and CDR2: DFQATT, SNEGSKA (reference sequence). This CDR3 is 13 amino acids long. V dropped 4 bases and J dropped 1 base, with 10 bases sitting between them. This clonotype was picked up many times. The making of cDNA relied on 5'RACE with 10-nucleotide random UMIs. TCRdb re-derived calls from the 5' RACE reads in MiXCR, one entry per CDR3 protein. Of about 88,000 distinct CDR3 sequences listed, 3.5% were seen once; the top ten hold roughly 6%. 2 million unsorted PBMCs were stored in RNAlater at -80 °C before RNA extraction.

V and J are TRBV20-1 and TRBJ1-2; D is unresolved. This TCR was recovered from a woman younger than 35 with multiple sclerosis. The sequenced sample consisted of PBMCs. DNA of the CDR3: TGCAGTGCTACTTCGGACGATAACTATGGCTACACCTTC. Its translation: CSATSDDNYGYTF.